This T cell receptor beta chain was found in a study of graft-versus-host responses after intestinal transplantation. Profiled with immunoSEQ multiplex PCR; TCRdb holds only in-frame clones, not every one. The repertoire holds about 90,000 clones, 85% to 95% seen once, with about 0.5% in the top ten. Points on this clone: Its cognate antigen is unknown.

The J segment lost 9 bases and the V segment lost 4 bases, leaving 14 bases of the junction unmatched. The germline V gene encodes CDR1 SGHDT and CDR2 YYEEEE. This CDR3 comprises 16 residues. This clonotype originated in a human donor who received an intestinal transplant. The chain combines TRBV5-6 with TRBJ2-1; 9 bases are a match to TRBD1. This sample comprised unstimulated CD8+ T cells sorted from spleen or lymph node cells, obtained before intestinal transplant. The CDR3 loop reads CASSQSPGQGLPEQFF. DNA of the CDR3: TGTGCCAGCAGCCAATCGCCGGGACAGGGATTACCTGAGCAGTTCTTC.